This T cell receptor beta chain was profiled in a study of blood T cell repertoires in COVID-19. Germline trimming cut 2 bases from V and 3 bases from J; bases unmatched to any gene: 1. Per the germline V gene, CDR1 is MNHEY and CDR2 is SVGAGI. The CDR3 runs 14 residues. The repertoire was sequenced with immunoSEQ multiplex PCR; TCRdb's copy has only in-frame clones and lacks some. The table includes roughly 73,000 clones, approximately 90% detected once. The sample consisted of peripheral blood. This receptor was identified in a human donor in a cohort sampled during active COVID-19. The rearrangement joins TRBV6-5 to TRBJ2-7; TRBD2 matches 10 bases. CDR3 bases: TGTGCCAGCAGTTACGGGACTAGCGACTACGAGCAGTACTTC. This encodes CASSYGTSDYEQYF.